This passage covers 10 T cell receptor beta chains from one sample sequenced in a study of low-dose radiotherapy and immunotherapy resistance in tumors. First-strand cDNA used TRAV- and TRBV-specific primers, covering alpha and beta chains. For amplifying TCRs, the PCR ran for about 19 cycles with Phusion, which was used together with a constant-region primer and the adapter on the V primers. TCRdb processed the reads anew with MiXCR; each CDR3 protein has one entry. This table has 75,000 to 95,000 distinct CDR3 sequences, 20% to 25% appearing once. As to time point: after trial treatment. Treatment denoted: LDRT plus nivolumab, ipilimumab, low-dose cyclophosphamide and aspirin (RACIN trial). This material consisted of PBMCs, taken after low-dose radiotherapy plus immunotherapy. The receptors were sampled from a female donor with ovarian cancer.

This clonotype was detected ten times or more. The V call is TRBV10-3, the J call TRBJ2-7, with a possible D match to TRBD1 (8 bases). Germline assignment: CDR1 ENHRY and CDR2 SYGVKD. This CDR3 region has 14 residues. Trimming cost V 0 bases and J 6 bases, with 12 bases left between them. CDR3 DNA: TGTGCCATCAGTGAGTCTCACAGGGGGGGCGAGCAGTACTTC. Its translation: CAISESHRGGEQYF.

This clonotype was recorded many times. V usage is TRBV2 and J usage is TRBJ2-1, with 12 bases aligning to TRBD2. Germline V lookup: CDR1 SNHLY, CDR2 FYNNEI. V shed 4 bases, J shed 4 bases, and the junction held 5 bases outside the gene matches. The CDR3 has 16 residues. The CDR3 DNA sequence: TGTGCCAGCAGTGTGCTAGCGGGAGGGCAGTACAATGAGCAGTTCTTC. Translated, it gives CASSVLAGGQYNEQFF.

This clonotype has ten or more counts. The chain joins TRBV3-1 to TRBJ1-2; weak D call: TRBD1 (6 bases). CDR1 is LGHDT and CDR2 is YNNKEL in the germline V gene (reference sequence). This CDR3 comprises 13 residues. The ends were cut back, 3 bases at V and 3 bases at J, with 8 bases in the middle. The CDR3 spells CASSHWTDYGYTF. In DNA, the CDR3 is TGTGCCAGCAGCCACTGGACAGACTATGGCTACACCTTC.

This clonotype has a count of ten or more. This chain uses TRBV19 with TRBJ1-5, with TRBD1 as a possible D gene (5 bases). Germline V gives CDR1 LNHDA, CDR2 SQIVND (reference sequence). The CDR3 totals 15 residues. The ends were cut back, 6 bases at V and 5 bases at J, with 17 bases in the middle. The DNA for the CDR3 is TGTGCCAGTAGGATCCGGGACGCACGGGATCAGCCCCAGCATTTT. It encodes CASRIRDARDQPQHF.

This clonotype was recorded at least ten times. The junction departs from germline at one end; a sequencing error may be responsible. V gene TRBV5-1 combines with J gene TRBJ2-1; 11 nucleotides match TRBD2. CDR3 size: 20 residues. In germline, CDR1 is SGHRS, CDR2 YFSETQ. The CDR3 spells CASSALAGGLGPGSYNEQFF. In DNA, the CDR3 is TGTGCCAGCAGCGCCTTAGCGGGAGGGCTGGGCCCTGGCTCCTACAATGAGCAGTTCTTC.

This clonotype has a count of ten or more. The rearrangement links TRBV5-1 to TRBJ2-7; tentative D call: TRBD2 (6 bases). The germline V and J ends were trimmed by 5 bases and 5 bases, with 14 bases remaining between them. The CDR3 extends over 13 amino acids. CDR1 and CDR2 from the germline V gene are SGHRS and YFSETQ. This chain's CDR3 is CASRTGGVDEQYF. CDR3 sequence (DNA): TGCGCCAGCAGGACGGGCGGGGTGGACGAGCAGTACTTC. Filled out from reference TRBV5-1 and TRBJ2-7, the complete variable domain reads KAGVTQTPRYLIKTRGQQVTLSCSPISGHRSVSWYQQTPGQGLQFLFEYFSETQRNKGNFPGRFSGRQFSNSRSEMNVSTLELGDSALYLCASRTGGVDEQYFGPGTRLTVT.

This clonotype was seen many times. The chain carries TRBV2 and TRBJ2-2; D call uncertain. CDR3 length: 17 residues. Germline assignment: CDR1 SNHLY and CDR2 FYNNEI. Trimming took off 8 bases at V and 5 bases at J, with 24 bases between the two ends. The CDR3 is CASHGLGGVRGTGELFF. DNA for the CDR3: TGTGCCAGCCACGGGCTCGGCGGAGTCCGTGGGACCGGGGAGCTGTTTTTT.

This clonotype has ten or more counts. The chain recombines TRBV20-1 with TRBJ2-7; 7 bases map to TRBD2. The CDR3 covers 14 residues. With 6 bases clipped from V and 2 bases from J, the junction kept 10 bases outside the gene matches. Germline CDR1 and CDR2: DFQATT and SNEGSKA (reference sequence). The CDR3 region has the DNA TGCAGTGCCGCTCCCGGCGGGGGAGCCTACGAGCAGTACTTC. Its translation: CSAAPGGGAYEQYF.

This clonotype was observed at least ten times. The V and J genes are TRBV7-9 and TRBJ2-3, with a tentative D call TRBD2 (6 bases). Germline CDR1 reads SEHNR; CDR2 reads FQNEAQ (reference sequence). V was clipped by 5 bases and J by 4 bases, with 13 bases between them. The length of the CDR3 is 14 residues. CDR3 in amino acids: CASSLQRVPDTQYF. The CDR3 DNA sequence: TGTGCCAGCAGCCTTCAGCGGGTCCCAGATACGCAGTATTTT.

Turning to this clonotype: The likely explanation is a read error, given a far larger clone one base away. The CDR3 does not end in the conserved phenylalanine or tryptophan, so this is likely a read error. The rearrangement joins TRBV6-5 to TRBJ1-1; tentatively, D is TRBD1 (5 bases). V lost 5 bases and J lost 8, with 30 bases in between. Per germline, CDR1 MNHEY and CDR2 SVGAGI. The CDR3 covers 18 residues. CDR3: CASSEFPSFPGVSPEAFL. The CDR3 region has the DNA TGTGCCAGCAGTGAATTTCCGTCGTTTCCGGGGGTTTCTCCGGAAGCTTTCCTT.